This T cell receptor beta chain was retrieved from a study of blood T cell repertoires in COVID-19. The wider study: The United States, Italy and Spain provided the acute and convalescent COVID-19 samples. From T cells, B-cell-depleted T cells, or PBMCs came the material, which was cDNA or gDNA.

The CDR3 covers 15 residues. Germline V gene data show CDR1 as SNHLY and CDR2 as FYNNEI. The V gene end was trimmed by 5 bases and the J gene end by 5 bases; junction bases not matched to a gene: 5. Original methodology: The authors estimated nucleated cell counts from reference gene primer amplification. The method was immunoSEQ multiplex PCR; TCRdb's version includes in-frame clones alone and lacks a portion of them. For V, J and clone size, that table is used; D and trimming come from the DNA. The top ten clones hold 4% to 5.5% of a sample with about 440,000 clones, about 89% of them seen once. The rearrangement links TRBV2 to TRBJ2-1; 11 nucleotides agree with TRBD1. The origin of this receptor is a woman in her twenties or thirties with acute or convalescent COVID-19. The sample taken for sequencing was peripheral blood. The CDR3 region has the DNA TGTGCCAGCAGTTCACCGGGACAGGGGGACAATGAGCAGTTCTTC. This translates into CASSSPGQGDNEQFF.